This record concerns one TCR beta chain sequence. The target antigen is unknown. This CDR3 has 14 amino acids. The trim removed 7 bases at V and 2 bases at J, leaving 4 bases unmatched. CDR1 and CDR2 (germline): MNHEY, SVGAGI. The data were obtained in a study of shared clonotypes between healthy human individuals. Findings and limits, study-wide: The study found lower generation probabilities in non-shared clonotypes than in those shared by all four donors.

Produced via immunoSEQ multiplex PCR; TCRdb's table is partial and in-frame only. The repertoire holds roughly 2,500,000 clones, with more than 85% as singletons. The sequence was obtained from a young man in good health. Some clones in this sample may be carry-over from other donors' samples. This rearrangement joins TRBV6-5 to TRBJ2-7; TRBD1 matches at 11 bases. Sequences were obtained from naive CD4+ T cells from PBMCs. The sample's subset: CD45RA+ positively selected. The CDR3 sequence is CASIRGQGAYEQYF. The CDR3 DNA sequence: TGTGCCAGCATTAGGGGACAGGGGGCCTACGAGCAGTACTTC.